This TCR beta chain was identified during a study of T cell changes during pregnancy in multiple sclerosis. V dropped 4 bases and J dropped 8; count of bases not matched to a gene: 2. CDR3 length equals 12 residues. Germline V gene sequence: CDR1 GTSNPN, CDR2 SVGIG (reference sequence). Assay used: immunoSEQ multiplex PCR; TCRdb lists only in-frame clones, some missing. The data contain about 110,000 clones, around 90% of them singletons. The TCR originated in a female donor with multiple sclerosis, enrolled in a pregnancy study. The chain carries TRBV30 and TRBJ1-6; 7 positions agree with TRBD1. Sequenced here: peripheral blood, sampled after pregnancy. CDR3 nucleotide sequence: TGTGCCTGGACTCAGGGGGATTCACCCCTCCACTTT. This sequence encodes CAWTQGDSPLHF.